The 27 T cell receptor beta chains below all came from one sample that was sequenced in a study of blood T cell repertoires in COVID-19. The assay was immunoSEQ multiplex PCR, and TCRdb's table has in-frame clones only and misses some. The sample contains approximately 51,000 clones, roughly nine tenths of which appear only once. The material sequenced was peripheral blood. These receptors were obtained from a man aged 65 to 79 with active COVID-19.

J is TRBJ2-1 and V is TRBV5-4, with no clear D. The germline V gene encodes CDR1 SGHNT and CDR2 YYREEE (reference sequence). This CDR3 has 13 amino acids. V was shortened by 4 bases and J by 4 bases, with 9 bases between the two germline ends. CDR3 in DNA: TGTGCCAGCAGCACGACACCTTACAATGAGCAGTTCTTC. It yields the protein CASSTTPYNEQFF.

The genes are TRBV6-5 and TRBJ2-7; D is possibly TRBD1 (5 bases). The CDR3 extends over 14 amino acids. CDR1 and CDR2 from the germline V gene are MNHEY and SVGAGI. V lost 4 bases and J lost 4, with 14 bases in between. CDR3 region: CASSSVQGRYEQYF. The CDR3 DNA reads as TGTGCCAGCAGTTCGGTTCAGGGTCGGTACGAGCAGTACTTC.

The chain combines TRBV3-1 (or the pseudogene TRBV3-2) with TRBJ2-1, with 14 bases aligning to TRBD2. CDR1 is LGHDT and CDR2 is YNNKEL in the germline V gene (reference sequence). V trimming: 1 base; J trimming: 11 bases; junction bases outside the gene matches: 4. The CDR3 covers 15 residues. CDR3 sequence reads: CASSQGTSGGPQQFF. Written as DNA, the CDR3 is TGTGCCAGCAGCCAAGGGACTAGCGGGGGGCCTCAGCAGTTCTTC.

The rearrangement links TRBV5-6 to TRBJ2-7; TRBD2 agrees at 12 bases. Germline V gene data show CDR1 as SGHDT and CDR2 as YYEEEE. This CDR3 contains 16 residues. J was trimmed by 3 bases and V by 4 bases; bases with no gene match: 8. The CDR3 DNA reads as TGTGCCAGCAGCCTCCGGACTAGCGGGATCTTCTACGAGCAGTACTTC. Translation: CASSLRTSGIFYEQYF.

The chain recombines TRBV7-2 with TRBJ2-7, with 9 bases that match TRBD1. Germline V lookup: CDR1 SGHTA, CDR2 FQGNSA. The CDR3 extends over 16 amino acids. V lost 0 bases, J lost 5 bases, and 8 bases stayed unmatched. CDR3 residues: CASSLASGTGYNEQYF. The CDR3 DNA follows: TGTGCCAGCAGCTTAGCTTCTGGGACAGGGTACAACGAGCAGTACTTC.

CDR3 loop: CASKPRGTRGQPQHF. As DNA, the CDR3 is TGTGCCAGCAAACCCAGGGGTACCCGGGGTCAGCCCCAGCATTTT. The chain recombines TRBV6-5 with TRBJ1-5; TRBD1 is a possible D gene (6 bases). The germline V and J ends were trimmed by 7 bases and 6 bases, with 19 bases remaining between them. The germline V gene has CDR1 MNHEY and CDR2 SVGAGI. The CDR3 has 15 amino acids.

The chain has TRBV28 and TRBJ1-1, with D possibly being TRBD1 (5 bases). The V end lost 8 bases, the J end lost 3 bases, and 13 bases lay between the germline ends. Germline lookup yields CDR1 MDHEN and CDR2 SYDVKM. This CDR3 has 13 residues. The CDR3 DNA follows: TGTGCCAGCCTTACAGACAGCGACACTGAAGCTTTCTTT. Protein: CASLTDSDTEAFF.

The chain employs TRBV2 and TRBJ2-7, with 9 bases that match TRBD1. The germline gives CDR1 SNHLY, CDR2 FYNNEI. Unmatched junction bases numbered 13, after V lost 7 bases and J lost 3 bases. The CDR3 loop spans 16 amino acids. Here the CDR3 reads CASMGQGYIQRYEQYF. The CDR3 region has the DNA TGTGCCAGCATGGGACAGGGCTACATTCAGCGCTACGAGCAGTACTTC.

The chain recombines TRBV15 with TRBJ2-7; possible D gene TRBD2, 7 bases. Germline V gives CDR1 LNHNV, CDR2 YYDKDF (reference sequence). With 0 bases removed from V and 6 bases from J, the gap between germline ends came to 21 bases. The CDR3 consists of 17 residues. CDR3 nucleotide sequence: TGTGCCACCAGCAGAGATCTACGGGGGGCTGGCGTTAGCGAGCAGTACTTC. Translating it yields CATSRDLRGAGVSEQYF. The entire variable domain, with the rest obtained from reference TRBV15 and TRBJ2-7, is as follows: DAMVIQNPRYQVTQFGKPVTLSCSQTLNHNVMYWYQQKSSQAPKLLFHYYDKDFNNEADTPDNFQSRRPNTSFCFLDIRSPGLGDTAMYLCATSRDLRGAGVSEQYFGPGTRLTVT.

V usage is TRBV5-6 and J usage is TRBJ2-1, with TRBD1 matching 12 bases. The trim removed 5 bases at V and 7 bases at J, leaving 7 bases unmatched. Germline lookup yields CDR1 SGHDT and CDR2 YYEEEE. The CDR3 runs 15 residues. The CDR3 sequence: CASSWDRGLTNEQFF. The CDR3 region has the DNA TGTGCCAGCAGTTGGGACAGGGGGCTCACAAATGAGCAGTTCTTC.

This chain uses TRBV29-1 with TRBJ1-1; TRBD1 is a possible D gene (6 bases). V was cut by 8 bases and J by 1 base, with 11 bases left in between. The CDR3 has 12 amino acids. Germline V gives CDR1 SQVTM, CDR2 ANQGSEA. The CDR3 bases are TGCAGCACTTCGACAGGGAACACTGAAGCTTTCTTT. This gives the protein CSTSTGNTEAFF. Looking up the rest from reference TRBV29-1 and TRBJ1-1 gives the full variable domain: SAVISQKPSRDICQRGTSLTIQCQVDSQVTMMFWYRQQPGQSLTLIATANQGSEATYESGFVIDKFPISRPNLTFSTLTVSNMSPEDSSIYLCSTSTGNTEAFFGQGTRLTVV.

The chain uses TRBV27 and TRBJ1-5, with 9 bases that match TRBD1. The CDR3 covers 17 residues. Germline assignment: CDR1 MNHEY and CDR2 SMNVEV (reference sequence). The V segment lost 6 bases and the J segment 4 bases; nucleotides outside the gene matches: 13. The CDR3: CASSPTRGTGINQPQHF. CDR3 in DNA: TGTGCCAGCAGCCCAACCCGAGGGACAGGGATAAATCAGCCCCAGCATTTT.

This clone has just one count. The chain links TRBV11-2 to TRBJ2-2, with 9 bases that match TRBD2. CDR1 is SGHAT, CDR2 FQNNGV, per germline. V lost 0 bases and J lost 4; bases outside the gene matches: 9. The CDR3 has 18 residues. In DNA form, the CDR3 reads TGTGCCAGCAGCTTAGATCTGCTAGCGGGACTGTCCACCGGGGAGCTGTTTTTT. Protein product: CASSLDLLAGLSTGELFF.

This clone appeared a single time. The DNA of the CDR3 is TGTGCCAGCAGTTACTCCGGGACAGGGCGAGGCTACACCTTC. Translated: CASSYSGTGRGYTF. The rearrangement joins TRBV6-5 to TRBJ1-2; 9 bases agree with TRBD1. The CDR3 is made up of 14 amino acids. Germline V gene sequence: CDR1 MNHEY, CDR2 SVGAGI. The V and J ends lost 0 bases and 8 bases, in that order; junction bases with no gene match: 4.

Here the CDR3 DNA reads TGTGCCAGCTCACGGGGGCAAGCTGAAAAACTGTTTTTT. Translating gives CASSRGQAEKLFF. The J gene is TRBJ1-4, the V gene TRBV18, with D perhaps matching TRBD1 (6 bases). V was shortened by 4 bases and J by 7 bases, with 10 bases between the two germline ends. The CDR3 spans 13 residues. The V gene's germline CDR1 is KGHSH and CDR2 LQKENI. Supplemented by reference TRBV18 and TRBJ1-4, the full variable domain reads NAGVMQNPRHLVRRRGQEARLRCSPMKGHSHVYWYRQLPEEGLKFMVYLQKENIIDESGMPKERFSAEFPKEGPSILRIQQVVRGDSAAYFCASSRGQAEKLFFGSGTQLSVL.

This chain joins TRBV12-3 or TRBV12-4 and TRBJ1-2; no definite D call. Trimming shortened V by 6 bases and J by 8 bases, and 16 bases separated the two germline ends. This CDR3 spans 13 amino acids. The CDR3 protein is CASRFNSVEGYTF. CDR3 nucleotides: TGTGCCAGCAGATTTAACAGTGTTGAGGGCTACACCTTC.

The chain has TRBV5-1 and TRBJ1-4; TRBD1 might be the D (5 bases). The CDR3 is 16 residues long. From germline, CDR1 is SGHRS and CDR2 YFSETQ. Trimming left V 4 bases short and J 8 bases short, with 21 bases between. CDR3 loop: CASSTRGLGLEEKLFF. The CDR3 DNA reads TGCGCCAGCAGCACGCGGGGCCTAGGGCTTGAGGAAAAACTGTTTTTT.

The rearrangement links TRBV11-3 to TRBJ2-2; 8 bases are a match to TRBD2. V gave up 3 bases and J gave up 1 base; unmatched junction bases: 4. This CDR3 has 16 residues. Germline assignment: CDR1 SGHNT and CDR2 YENEEA. CDR3 sequence: CASSFERGRNTGELFF. The CDR3, as DNA: TGTGCCAGCAGCTTTGAGCGGGGGAGGAACACCGGGGAGCTGTTTTTT.

The rearrangement uses TRBV2 and TRBJ1-5; 9 bases are a match to TRBD1. CDR3 length: 12 residues. Germline values: CDR1 SNHLY, CDR2 FYNNEI. Trimming took 6 bases from V and 14 from J; bases not matched to a gene: 8. The CDR3, as DNA: TGTGCCAGCAGAGAGGGACAGGGAGGGAAGCATTTT. Protein sequence: CASREGQGGKHF.

This chain uses TRBV19 with TRBJ1-5, with unresolved D. The CDR3 covers 13 residues. The V gene lost 7 bases and the J gene lost 0 bases, with 7 bases spanning the gap. CDR1 is LNHDA, CDR2 SQIVND, per germline (reference sequence). The CDR3 is CASKQNSNQPQHF. In DNA form, the CDR3 reads TGTGCCAGTAAACAGAATAGCAATCAGCCCCAGCATTTT.

This clone was picked up one time. This chain connects TRBV28 to TRBJ1-1; D is unresolved. The CDR3 is 14 residues long. Germline assignment: CDR1 MDHEN and CDR2 SYDVKM. V was cut by 5 bases and J by 0 bases, with 10 bases left in between. The CDR3 nucleotides read TGTGCCAGCAGTACAACTAGCCTGAACACTGAAGCTTTCTTT. Translation gives CASSTTSLNTEAFF.

The chain employs TRBV7-2 and TRBJ1-3; weak D call: TRBD1 (5 bases). This CDR3 spans 17 amino acids. CDR1 and CDR2 from the germline V gene are SGHTA and FQGNSA. The germline V and J ends were trimmed by 5 bases and 0 bases, with 17 bases remaining between them. The CDR3 loop reads CASSEHSQGSSGNTIYF. Written as DNA, the CDR3 is TGTGCCAGCAGCGAACACTCGCAGGGAAGCTCTGGAAACACCATATATTTT.

This clone was recorded only once. This sequence joins TRBV6-6 and TRBJ1-4; unclear D gene. This CDR3 has 13 residues. V shed 10 bases and J shed 8 bases, with 17 bases lying between them. CDR1 is MNHNY, CDR2 SVGAGI, per germline (reference sequence). The CDR3 nucleotides read TGTGCCACCGACCGTGGAGTTGGCGAAAAACTGTTTTTT. The encoded protein is CATDRGVGEKLFF.

The chain links TRBV5-1 to TRBJ1-6; no reliable D call. Trimming took off 0 bases at V and 7 bases at J, with 8 bases between the two ends. Germline values: CDR1 SGHRS, CDR2 YFSETQ. The CDR3 runs to 14 residues. DNA for the CDR3: TGCGCCAGCAGCTTGGGGCAGCGGAATTCACCCCTCCACTTT. It codes for CASSLGQRNSPLHF.

The V gene is TRBV5-1, the J gene TRBJ2-1; D might be TRBD2 (5 bases). The CDR3 runs 14 residues. Germline-derived CDR1 and CDR2 are SGHRS and YFSETQ. Trimming left V 0 bases short and J 12 bases short, with 16 bases between. CDR3 in DNA: TGCGCCAGCAGCTTGGGCCAATCTGATCGGGGGCAGTTCTTC. Encoded protein: CASSLGQSDRGQFF.

Concerning this clone: The same CDR3 is also encoded by other DNA sequences in this sample. J is TRBJ2-2 and V is TRBV5-6; maybe TRBD2 (6 bases). Trimming cost V 0 bases and J 7 bases, with 7 bases left between them. The CDR3 has 13 amino acids. The germline V gene encodes CDR1 SGHDT and CDR2 YYEEEE. The CDR3 protein is CASSLVGGGELFF. The DNA of the CDR3 is TGTGCCAGCAGCTTGGTGGGAGGCGGGGAGCTGTTTTTT.

The chain carries TRBV10-1 and TRBJ2-6, with 9 bases lining up with TRBD1. Germline V gene lookup returns CDR1 WNHNN and CDR2 SYGVQD (reference sequence). This CDR3 has 17 amino acids. The junction had 8 bases not matched to a gene; V was cut back by 6 bases and J by 2 bases. CDR3 in DNA: TGCGCCAGCAGCACGGACAGGGGATCAGCTGGGGCCAACGTCCTGACTTTC. It encodes CASSTDRGSAGANVLTF.